What follows describes a single T cell receptor beta chain. The data are from a study of blood T cell repertoires in COVID-19. V lost 4 bases and J 6 bases, leaving 14 bases between the germline ends. Germline assignment: CDR1 SGHNT and CDR2 YYREEE (reference sequence). CDR3 length: 14 amino acids. The protocol was immunoSEQ multiplex PCR, while the TCRdb copy is restricted to in-frame clones and leaves out a portion. Altogether 90,000 to 95,000 clones are present, 70% to 90% being singletons, with the ten largest covering about 8%. The chain carries TRBV5-4 and TRBJ2-1, with D hard to call. Sequencing was done on a sample of peripheral blood. The receptor comes from a woman aged 70-85 years with acute or convalescent COVID-19. The CDR3 DNA sequence: TGTGCCAGCAGCCCACTCTATGGCGGCAATGAGCAGTTCTTC. Translation: CASSPLYGGNEQFF.